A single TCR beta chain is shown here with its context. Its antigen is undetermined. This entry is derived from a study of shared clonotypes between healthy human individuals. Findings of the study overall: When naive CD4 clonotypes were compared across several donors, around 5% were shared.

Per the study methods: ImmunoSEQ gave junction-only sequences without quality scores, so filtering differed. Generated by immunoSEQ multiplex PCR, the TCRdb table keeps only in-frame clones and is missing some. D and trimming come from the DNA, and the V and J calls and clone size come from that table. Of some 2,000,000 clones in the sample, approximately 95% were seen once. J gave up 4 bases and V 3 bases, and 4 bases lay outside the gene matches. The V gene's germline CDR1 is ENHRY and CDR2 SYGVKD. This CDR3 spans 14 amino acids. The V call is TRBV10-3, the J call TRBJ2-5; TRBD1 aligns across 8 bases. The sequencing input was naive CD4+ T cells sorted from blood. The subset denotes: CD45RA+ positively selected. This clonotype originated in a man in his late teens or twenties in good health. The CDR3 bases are TGTGCCATCAGTGACGGACAGGGCAGAGAGACCCAGTACTTC. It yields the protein CAISDGQGRETQYF.